The rows below give T cell receptor beta chains drawn from one sample of a study of cytomegalovirus exposure and HLA in healthy donors. Libraries were prepared by immunoSEQ multiplex PCR; TCRdb keeps only in-frame clonotypes and omits some of them. Here the sample spans 45,000 to 65,000 clones, 93% being singletons. The sample was PBMCs. The receptors shown here come from a woman aged 18-29 years in good health and CMV-seropositive. The CDR3 runs from the conserved cysteine through the conserved F or W. D genes are given only for firm matches. Where a row states a size, it is once, few, many or the class of an expanded clone; other rows omit it.

abundance: .
d_gene: .
j_gene: TRBJ2-7
v_gene: TRBV4-1
CDR3nt: TGCGCCTGGGAGACACAGGGAAACGAGCAGTACTTC
CDR3aa: CAWETQGNEQYF

abundance: .
d_gene: .
j_gene: TRBJ1-2
v_gene: TRBV11-2
CDR3nt: TGTGCCAGCAGCTTATGGGTGGCTCGGGATGGCTACACCTTC
CDR3aa: CASSLWVARDGYTF

abundance: .
d_gene: .
j_gene: TRBJ1-5
v_gene: TRBV5-1
CDR3nt: TGCGCCAGCAGCTTGAGCTGGGGGCTCGATCAGCCCCAGCATTTT
CDR3aa: CASSLSWGLDQPQHF

abundance: .
d_gene: .
j_gene: TRBJ2-1
v_gene: TRBV27
CDR3nt: TGTGCCAGCAGTCTCCCCACAGGGAGTCCTAGGAATGAGCAGTTCTTC
CDR3aa: CASSLPTGSPRNEQFF

abundance: .
d_gene: .
j_gene: TRBJ1-3
v_gene: TRBV5-1
CDR3nt: TGCGCCAGCAGCTTCCAGGGGCCTGGAAACACCATATATTTT
CDR3aa: CASSFQGPGNTIYF

abundance: .
d_gene: .
j_gene: TRBJ1-5
v_gene: TRBV6-1
CDR3nt: TGTGCCAGCAGTGTTCAAAGCAATCAGCCCCAGCATTTT
CDR3aa: CASSVQSNQPQHF

abundance: .
d_gene: .
j_gene: TRBJ2-5
v_gene: TRBV7-3
CDR3nt: TGTGCCAGCAGCTTAATGCCCGGGGGAGAGACCCAGTACTTC
CDR3aa: CASSLMPGGETQYF

abundance: .
d_gene: .
j_gene: TRBJ1-2
v_gene: TRBV30
CDR3nt: TGTGCCTGGAATACCGTGGGAGATGGCTACACCTTC
CDR3aa: CAWNTVGDGYTF

abundance: .
d_gene: TRBD1
j_gene: TRBJ1-2
v_gene: TRBV6-1
CDR3nt: TGTGCCAGCACCGGGACAGGGACCCATTACTATGGCTACACCTTC
CDR3aa: CASTGTGTHYYGYTF

abundance: .
d_gene: TRBD1
j_gene: TRBJ2-5
v_gene: TRBV29-1
CDR3nt: TGCAGCGCAACACCGGGACAGGGGGCGGCGGAGACCCAGTACTTC
CDR3aa: CSATPGQGAAETQYF

abundance: .
d_gene: .
j_gene: TRBJ1-3
v_gene: TRBV25-1
CDR3nt: TGTGCCAGCAGTGAACCAGGAAACACCATATATTTT
CDR3aa: CASSEPGNTIYF

abundance: .
d_gene: .
j_gene: TRBJ2-7
v_gene: TRBV9
CDR3nt: TGTGCCAGCAGCCAGCTTGACATCTTTACCTACGAGCAGTACTTC
CDR3aa: CASSQLDIFTYEQYF

abundance: .
d_gene: .
j_gene: TRBJ2-1
v_gene: TRBV11-3
CDR3nt: TGTGCCAGCAGCTTGGCGGGGGCATACAATGAGCAGTTCTTC
CDR3aa: CASSLAGAYNEQFF

abundance: .
d_gene: .
j_gene: TRBJ1-1
v_gene: TRBV9
CDR3nt: TGTGCCAGCAGCGTAAAGGGAGAAACTGAAGCTTTCTTT
CDR3aa: CASSVKGETEAFF

abundance: .
d_gene: TRBD1
j_gene: TRBJ1-1
v_gene: TRBV6-6
CDR3nt: TGTGCCAGCAGTATGGACAGGGGGCCTAATGAAGCTTTCTTT
CDR3aa: CASSMDRGPNEAFF

abundance: once
d_gene: TRBD1
j_gene: TRBJ1-6
v_gene: TRBV2
CDR3nt: TGTGCCAGCAGCGCAGGGGGCGGAACCATCTATAATTCACCCCTCCACTTT
CDR3aa: CASSAGGGTIYNSPLHF

abundance: .
d_gene: TRBD1
j_gene: TRBJ1-5
v_gene: TRBV5-1
CDR3nt: TGCGCCAGCAGCTTGGAAGGACAGGGAAACCAGCCCCAGCATTTT
CDR3aa: CASSLEGQGNQPQHF

abundance: .
d_gene: .
j_gene: TRBJ1-1
v_gene: TRBV12-5
CDR3nt: TGTGCTAGTGGTTCCAGGGATCCGAACACTGAAGCTTTCTTT
CDR3aa: CASGSRDPNTEAFF

abundance: .
d_gene: .
j_gene: TRBJ1-1
v_gene: TRBV11-3
CDR3nt: TGTGCCAGCAGCTTAGATTCAGGGAACACTGAAGCTTTCTTT
CDR3aa: CASSLDSGNTEAFF

abundance: .
d_gene: TRBD1
j_gene: TRBJ1-2
v_gene: TRBV5-4
CDR3nt: TGTGCCAGCAGCTTGCTGGGACAGCCTTCTTGGGGTGACACCTTC
CDR3aa: CASSLLGQPSWGDTF

abundance: .
d_gene: .
j_gene: TRBJ1-6
v_gene: TRBV30
CDR3nt: TGTGCCCGAAGGGAGACGCGGAATTCACCCCTCCACTTT
CDR3aa: CARRETRNSPLHF

abundance: .
d_gene: TRBD1
j_gene: TRBJ2-1
v_gene: TRBV7-2
CDR3nt: TGTGCCAGCAGCTCTACCGGGACAGGGGTCTACAATGAGCAGTTCTTC
CDR3aa: CASSSTGTGVYNEQFF

abundance: once
d_gene: .
j_gene: TRBJ2-1
v_gene: TRBV13
CDR3nt: TGTGCCAGCACCTCGGTCCGGGGAAACTACAATGAGCAGTTCTTC
CDR3aa: CASTSVRGNYNEQFF

abundance: .
d_gene: TRBD2
j_gene: TRBJ2-6
v_gene: TRBV2
CDR3nt: TGTGCCAGCAGCCCCGTAGCGGGGGAGATCTCTGGGGCCAACGTCCTGACTTTC
CDR3aa: CASSPVAGEISGANVLTF

abundance: .
d_gene: .
j_gene: TRBJ1-2
v_gene: TRBV6-4
CDR3nt: TGTGCCAGCATCGGAGGCTTAGACAATGGCTACACCTTC
CDR3aa: CASIGGLDNGYTF

abundance: .
d_gene: TRBD2
j_gene: TRBJ2-1
v_gene: TRBV7-9
CDR3nt: TGTGCCAGCAGCCCCGGGGCAGGGAGGGGCTACAATGAGCAGTTCTTC
CDR3aa: CASSPGAGRGYNEQFF

abundance: .
d_gene: .
j_gene: TRBJ2-7
v_gene: TRBV20-1
CDR3nt: TGCAGTGGGGAACGGGATCAGTACTTC
CDR3aa: CSGERDQYF

abundance: .
d_gene: TRBD1
j_gene: TRBJ2-5
v_gene: TRBV5-8
CDR3nt: TGTGCCAGCAGCCCGGGACAGGGAGGCGTATCTCGAGAGACCCAGTACTTC
CDR3aa: CASSPGQGGVSRETQYF

abundance: .
d_gene: .
j_gene: TRBJ1-6
v_gene: TRBV6-7
CDR3nt: TGTGCCAGCACCCGTGGCAGGGAATTCTATAATTCACCCCTCCACTTT
CDR3aa: CASTRGREFYNSPLHF

abundance: .
d_gene: .
j_gene: TRBJ1-1
v_gene: TRBV10-2
CDR3nt: TGCGCCAGCATCACCCCGAGGAGGGGGGGCGCGGGGTGGGAAGCTTTCTTT
CDR3aa: CASITPRRGGAGWEAFF

abundance: .
d_gene: .
j_gene: TRBJ2-5
v_gene: TRBV12-5
CDR3nt: TGTGCTAGTGGTTTGGCCTCGATGGGCGTGGAGACCCAGTACTTC
CDR3aa: CASGLASMGVETQYF

abundance: .
d_gene: TRBD2
j_gene: TRBJ2-1
v_gene: TRBV6-5
CDR3nt: TGTGCCAGCAGTTCGGGACTAGATGTCAATGAGCAGTTCTTC
CDR3aa: CASSSGLDVNEQFF